The 22 T cell receptor beta chains in this list originate from one sample, sequenced in a study of brain metastases from non-small cell lung cancer. TCRdb's copy holds only in-frame clones and misses some; the assay was immunoSEQ multiplex PCR. The sample has about 2,800 clones; less than 90% are singletons. Input material: primary lung tumor tissue. The receptors shown here come from a donor aged 40 or over with non-small cell lung cancer.

The chain joins TRBV4-1 to TRBJ2-1; 7 bases match TRBD2. Per the germline V gene, CDR1 is MGHRA and CDR2 is YSYEKL. This CDR3 is 14 amino acids long. The V segment lost 1 base and the J segment 9 bases; nucleotides outside the gene matches: 6. The CDR3 DNA reads as TGCGCCAGCAGCCAAGTCCCTACGGGGGGTGAGCAGTTCTTC. Protein sequence: CASSQVPTGGEQFF.

On this clone: Germline is not matched at one junction end, which may reflect a read error. The chain combines TRBV30 with TRBJ2-3; weak D call: TRBD2 (6 bases). This CDR3 is built from 14 residues. Germline V gene data show CDR1 as GTSNPN and CDR2 as SVGIG (reference sequence). CDR3: CAWSIAASTDTQYF. The CDR3 DNA reads as TGTGCCTGGAGTATAGCGGCTAGCACAGATACACAGTATTTT.

This clone appeared once. This chain links TRBV7-3 with TRBJ2-2; D is unresolved. The germline V gene has CDR1 SGHTA and CDR2 FQGTGA. The CDR3 totals 14 residues. With 3 bases removed from V and 3 bases from J, the gap between germline ends came to 8 bases. Here the CDR3 reads CASSFRPYTGELFF. In DNA form, the CDR3 reads TGTGCCAGCAGCTTCCGCCCCTACACCGGGGAGCTGTTTTTT.

With respect to this clone: Its ends do not fully match the called genes, so a read error is possible. Other DNA variants within this sample encode the same CDR3. The chain combines TRBV2 with TRBJ1-5; the D is unclear. Germline values: CDR1 SNHLY, CDR2 FYNNEI. The CDR3 is made up of 14 amino acids. The DNA of the CDR3 is TGTGCCAGCAGTCAGACAACCCGCGATCAACCCCAGCATTTT. It is translated as CASSQTTRDQPQHF.

The CDR3 DNA is TGTGCCAGCAGGGGGCCCGTAGTCTCCTACGAGCAGTACTTC. As protein: CASRGPVVSYEQYF. J is TRBJ2-7 and V is TRBV6-5; weak D call: TRBD1 (5 bases). Between the trimmed V and J ends, which lost 6 bases and 0 bases, there was a span of 12 bases. This CDR3 is built from 14 residues. From germline, CDR1 is MNHEY and CDR2 SVGAGI.

The genes are TRBV28 and TRBJ2-5, with D hard to call. The CDR3 totals 12 residues. V gave up 3 bases and J gave up 7 bases, with 9 bases separating them. Germline CDR1 and CDR2: MDHEN and SYDVKM. As DNA, the CDR3 is TGTGCCAGCAGTTTCAGAGGAATGACCCAGTACTTC. It translates to CASSFRGMTQYF.

This clone was detected only once. This rearrangement joins TRBV2 to TRBJ2-3; no clear D. V gave up 2 bases and J gave up 3 bases, with 9 bases separating them. Germline CDR1 SNHLY, CDR2 FYNNEI. The CDR3 runs 14 residues. DNA for the CDR3: TGTGCCAGCAGTGAACAGGAGATAACAGATACGCAGTATTTT. The encoded protein is CASSEQEITDTQYF.

This clone was detected only once. This chain links TRBV9 with TRBJ2-1; weak D call: TRBD1 (6 bases). This CDR3 has 14 residues. V gave up 1 base and J gave up 9 bases, with 14 bases separating them. The germline V gene encodes CDR1 SGDLS and CDR2 YYNGEE. The CDR3 here is CASSVRVQGIEQFF. CDR3 DNA sequence: TGTGCCAGCAGCGTACGTGTGCAGGGGATTGAGCAGTTCTTC.

The V gene is TRBV3-1 (or the pseudogene TRBV3-2), the J gene TRBJ2-5; perhaps TRBD2 as D (6 bases). Germline CDR1 and CDR2: LGHDT and YNNKEL (reference sequence). The V end was cut by 3 bases, the J end by 7 bases, with 18 bases between. The CDR3 is 15 amino acids. CDR3 DNA sequence: TGTGCCAGCAGCCATCCCCCCCCGACCGGGGGGACCCAGTACTTC. Protein sequence: CASSHPPPTGGTQYF.

This rearrangement joins TRBV6-5 to TRBJ1-5; D call uncertain. CDR1 is MNHEY and CDR2 is SVGAGI in the germline V gene. V was trimmed by 6 bases and J by 6 bases, leaving 12 bases between them. CDR3 size: 13 residues. For the CDR3, the DNA is TGTGCCAGCAGCCTCCAAGGTGTTCAGCCCCAGCATTTT. This encodes CASSLQGVQPQHF.

This clone was recorded a few times. Different DNA sequences within this sample yield the same CDR3. The chain joins TRBV29-1 to TRBJ2-6, with D uncertain. Trimming left V 6 bases short and J 0 bases short, with 12 bases between. Per the germline V gene, CDR1 is SQVTM and CDR2 is ANQGSEA. The CDR3 runs 15 residues. CDR3 in amino acids: CSVKDGISGANVLTF. Written as DNA, the CDR3 is TGCAGCGTCAAGGACGGCATCTCTGGGGCCAACGTCCTGACTTTC.

This chain connects TRBV28 to TRBJ1-2, with a weak D call TRBD1 (5 bases). Trimming left V 6 bases short and J 11 bases short, with 16 bases between. The germline V gene encodes CDR1 MDHEN and CDR2 SYDVKM. The length of the CDR3 is 12 residues. For the CDR3, the DNA is TGTGCCAGCAGCCACCTAGAGGGGAGTTACACCTTC. Its translation: CASSHLEGSYTF.

This clone was picked up one time. The J gene is TRBJ1-2, the V gene TRBV19, with D possibly being TRBD1 (6 bases). The CDR3 extends over 12 amino acids. The germline V gene has CDR1 LNHDA and CDR2 SQIVND (reference sequence). V dropped 8 bases and J dropped 5 bases, with 12 bases sitting between them. CDR3 sequence: CASGGAVYGYTF. Here the CDR3 DNA reads TGTGCCAGTGGGGGCGCGGTTTATGGCTACACCTTC. The full variable domain, with the rest looked up from reference TRBV19 and TRBJ1-2, is DGGITQSPKYLFRKEGQNVTLSCEQNLNHDAMYWYRQDPGQGLRLIYYSQIVNDFQKGDIAEGYSVSREKKESFPLTVTSAQKNPTAFYLCASGGAVYGYTFGSGTRLTVV.

The rearrangement joins TRBV11-2 to TRBJ1-5; D may be TRBD1 (6 bases). The V end was cut by 0 bases, the J end by 5 bases, with 8 bases between. This CDR3 region has 14 residues. Germline V lookup: CDR1 SGHAT, CDR2 FQNNGV. As DNA, the CDR3 is TGTGCCAGCAGCTTAGAACGACAGGATCAGCCCCAGCATTTT. This gives the protein CASSLERQDQPQHF. Full variable domain (outside the CDR3, taken from reference TRBV11-2 and TRBJ1-5): EAGVAQSPRYKIIEKRQSVAFWCNPISGHATLYWYQQILGQGPKLLIQFQNNGVVDDSQLPKDRFSAERLKGVDSTLKIQPAKLEDSAVYLCASSLERQDQPQHFGDGTRLSIL.

The V call is TRBV9, the J call TRBJ1-4; no reliable D call. This CDR3 is built from 15 residues. Trimming shortened V by 5 bases and J by 0 bases, and 11 bases separated the two germline ends. CDR1 and CDR2 from the germline V gene are SGDLS and YYNGEE. CDR3: CASSSRSATNEKLFF. CDR3 bases: TGTGCCAGCAGTTCCCGCTCTGCAACTAATGAAAAACTGTTTTTT. The full variable domain, rest sourced from reference TRBV9 and TRBJ1-4, is DSGVTQTPKHLITATGQRVTLRCSPRSGDLSVYWYQQSLDQGLQFLIQYYNGEERAKGNILERFSAQQFPDLHSELNLSSLELGDSALYFCASSSRSATNEKLFFGSGTQLSVL.

The CDR3 sequence is CASSQDHGGTRETQYF. CDR3 DNA: TGCGCCAGCAGCCAAGATCATGGAGGTACCCGGGAGACCCAGTACTTC. The V gene is TRBV4-1, the J gene TRBJ2-5, with TRBD2 as a possible D gene (5 bases). From germline, CDR1 is MGHRA and CDR2 YSYEKL. V dropped 0 bases and J dropped 5 bases, with 16 bases sitting between them. This CDR3 comprises 16 residues.

The chain combines TRBV28 with TRBJ1-2; D uncertain. V shed 3 bases and J shed 9 bases, with 11 bases lying between them. The CDR3 is 12 amino acids. The V gene's germline CDR1 is MDHEN and CDR2 SYDVKM. CDR3 in DNA: TGTGCCAGCAGTTTTGGGAATCCGAGCTACACCTTC. As protein: CASSFGNPSYTF.

The chain recombines TRBV6-5 with TRBJ1-4; 7 nucleotides agree with TRBD1. Trimming at V came to 7 bases and at J to 8 bases, leaving 7 bases not matched to a gene. This CDR3 is 13 amino acids long. Per germline, CDR1 MNHEY and CDR2 SVGAGI. The CDR3 DNA reads TGTGCCAGCACATGGACAGGAGTAGAAAAACTGTTTTTT. The encoded protein is CASTWTGVEKLFF.

The V gene is TRBV3-1 (or the pseudogene TRBV3-2), the J gene TRBJ1-4, with D possibly matching TRBD1 (5 bases). The V end was cut by 2 bases, the J end by 9 bases, with 13 bases between. The CDR3 runs 14 residues. Germline V gives CDR1 LGHDT, CDR2 YNNKEL (reference sequence). This CDR3 reads CASSQSEGRKKLFF. CDR3 coding DNA: TGTGCCAGCAGCCAATCTGAGGGGCGGAAAAAACTGTTTTTT.

V is TRBV27 and J is TRBJ1-5, with a possible D match to TRBD1 (6 bases). The V gene's germline CDR1 is MNHEY and CDR2 SMNVEV (reference sequence). The CDR3 has 19 amino acids. The V and J ends lost 5 bases and 0 bases respectively, with 23 bases between them. Here the CDR3 reads CASSPLSGFGQISNQPQHF. In DNA form, the CDR3 reads TGTGCCAGCAGTCCATTGTCGGGGTTCGGACAGATTAGCAATCAGCCCCAGCATTTT.

The chain links TRBV6-2 or TRBV6-3 to TRBJ2-3; D gene ambiguous. There are 15 residues in the CDR3. The germline gives CDR1 MNHEY, CDR2 SVGEGT. The V and J ends lost 4 bases and 5 bases respectively, with 16 bases between them. CDR3 nucleotide sequence: TGTGCCAGCAGTTTGGTATTTCGATGGGAAGATACGCAGTATTTT. This codes for CASSLVFRWEDTQYF.

The rearrangement uses TRBV30 and TRBJ1-3; 9 bases line up with TRBD1. In germline, CDR1 is GTSNPN, CDR2 SVGIG (reference sequence). This CDR3 has 16 amino acids. With 2 bases clipped from V and 1 base from J, the junction kept 6 bases outside the gene matches. This chain's CDR3 is CAWSPGQGTSGNTIYF. Here the CDR3 DNA reads TGTGCCTGGAGTCCGGGACAGGGAACATCTGGAAACACCATATATTTT.